The 30 T cell receptor beta chains below were found in one sample sequenced in a study of T cell responses to AZD1222 COVID-19 vaccine. The data were produced by immunoSEQ multiplex PCR, yet TCRdb's version contains in-frame clones alone and is incomplete. The sample holds over 90,000 clones; about 92% are singletons and the top ten take around 4.8%. The source material was peripheral blood, sampled on day 0 of AZD1222 vaccination. The receptor set was obtained from an adult in good health.

This chain joins TRBV14 and TRBJ2-7, with a possible D match to TRBD2 (6 bases). Germline values: CDR1 SGHDN, CDR2 FVKESK. The ends were cut back, 1 base at V and 0 bases at J, with 10 bases in the middle. The CDR3 consists of 15 residues. The CDR3 sequence: CASSQGYGSSYEQYF. CDR3 DNA sequence: TGTGCCAGCAGCCAAGGGTACGGGAGCTCCTACGAGCAGTACTTC.

This clone was seen a handful of times. The chain couples TRBV15 to TRBJ2-7; perhaps D is TRBD1 or TRBD2 (5 bases each). This CDR3 is built from 17 residues. Germline V lookup: CDR1 LNHNV, CDR2 YYDKDF (reference sequence). Trimming took 1 base from V and 3 from J, leaving 19 bases between them. The CDR3 bases are TGTGCCACCAGCAGAGGGGCCGGGGCGACGGGCAGCTACGAGCAGTACTTC. This encodes CATSRGAGATGSYEQYF.

The chain couples TRBV6-5 to TRBJ1-6, with D unresolved. CDR3 size: 16 residues. In germline, CDR1 is MNHEY, CDR2 SVGAGI. Trimming took off 2 bases at V and 0 bases at J, with 8 bases between the two ends. The CDR3: CASSYGRSSYNSPLHF. In DNA form, the CDR3 reads TGTGCCAGCAGTTACGGGAGGAGCTCCTATAATTCACCCCTCCACTTT.

This chain connects TRBV5-1 to TRBJ1-6; possibly TRBD1 for D (5 bases). In germline, CDR1 is SGHRS, CDR2 YFSETQ. This CDR3 has 15 residues. The V end was cut by 0 bases, the J end by 5 bases, with 9 bases between. Here the CDR3 reads CASSLEGPNNSPLHF. As DNA, the CDR3 is TGCGCCAGCAGCTTGGAGGGGCCGAATAATTCACCCCTCCACTTT.

This rearrangement joins TRBV5-6 to TRBJ2-7; no clear D gene. Trimming removed 5 bases at V and 3 bases at J, with 9 bases between. The CDR3 totals 12 residues. Germline-derived CDR1 and CDR2 are SGHDT and YYEEEE. The DNA for the CDR3 is TGTGCCAGCAGGAAGTCCGGCTACGAGCAGTACTTC. Encoded protein: CASRKSGYEQYF.

For the CDR3, the DNA is TGTGCCAGCTCCGTCTGGGGTATTCGGGCCCAGCATTTT. Protein: CASSVWGIRAQHF. The genes are TRBV5-4 and TRBJ1-5; D gene uncertain. The V and J ends lost 7 bases and 11 bases respectively, with 19 bases between them. The CDR3 is 13 amino acids. CDR1 is SGHNT and CDR2 is YYREEE in the germline V gene (reference sequence).

This chain links TRBV13 with TRBJ2-2; 8 bases are shared with TRBD1. The V and J ends lost 5 bases and 4 bases, in that order; junction bases with no gene match: 12. CDR1 PRHDT and CDR2 FYEKMQ come from the germline V gene (reference sequence). The CDR3 runs to 17 residues. The CDR3 loop is CASSPIRGLLGTGELFF. The CDR3 DNA is TGTGCCAGCAGCCCGATCAGGGGGCTTTTGGGCACCGGGGAGCTGTTTTTT.

The chain combines TRBV6-5 with TRBJ1-3, with 8 nucleotides matching TRBD1. CDR3 length: 15 amino acids. Unmatched junction bases numbered 6, after V lost 6 bases and J lost 2 bases. The germline gives CDR1 MNHEY, CDR2 SVGAGI. The CDR3: CASSSRGLAGNTIYF. CDR3 sequence (DNA): TGTGCCAGCAGCTCCAGGGGGCTGGCTGGAAACACCATATATTTT.

The chain couples TRBV18 to TRBJ2-7; D is unclear. This CDR3 contains 13 residues. Germline values: CDR1 KGHSH, CDR2 LQKENI. V was pared by 4 bases and J by 2 bases, with 9 bases between. This CDR3 reads CASSRGSTYEQYF. In DNA, the CDR3 is TGTGCCAGCTCACGTGGATCTACCTACGAGCAGTACTTC.

DNA of the CDR3: TGTGCCAGCAGCTCCTTAGGACTAGACTACGAGCAGTACTTC. It translates to CASSSLGLDYEQYF. This sequence joins TRBV6-2 or TRBV6-3 and TRBJ2-7; 7 bases fit TRBD2. The CDR3 runs 14 residues. The V gene's germline CDR1 is MNHEY and CDR2 SVGEGT. Unmatched junction bases numbered 8, after V lost 6 bases and J lost 3 bases.

The chain links TRBV7-2 to TRBJ1-3, with 7 positions matching TRBD1. In germline, CDR1 is SGHTA, CDR2 FQGNSA. The trim removed 5 bases at V and 4 bases at J, leaving 8 bases unmatched. This CDR3 is 15 amino acids long. CDR3 in amino acids: CASSNHVTGGNTIYF. CDR3 sequence (DNA): TGTGCCAGCAGCAACCACGTGACAGGGGGAAACACCATATATTTT.

V and J are TRBV7-2 and TRBJ1-1; D is undetermined. The CDR3 extends over 13 amino acids. Between the trimmed V and J ends, which lost 6 bases and 0 bases, there was a span of 8 bases. Germline V lookup: CDR1 SGHTA, CDR2 FQGNSA. The CDR3 region is CASRFNMNTEAFF. As DNA, the CDR3 is TGTGCCAGCAGGTTCAACATGAACACTGAAGCTTTCTTT.

This chain links TRBV9 with TRBJ1-4, with D maybe TRBD1 (5 bases). The CDR3 is 15 residues long. Germline-derived CDR1 and CDR2 are SGDLS and YYNGEE. Trimming cost V 0 bases and J 7 bases, with 13 bases left between them. For the CDR3, the DNA is TGTGCCAGCAGCGTAGATTGGGGTAGGGGTGAAAAACTGTTTTTT. Encoded protein: CASSVDWGRGEKLFF. The full variable domain, its missing parts supplied by reference TRBV9 and TRBJ1-4, is DSGVTQTPKHLITATGQRVTLRCSPRSGDLSVYWYQQSLDQGLQFLIQYYNGEERAKGNILERFSAQQFPDLHSELNLSSLELGDSALYFCASSVDWGRGEKLFFGSGTQLSVL.

The chain uses TRBV29-1 and TRBJ1-3, with no clear D. This CDR3 has 12 amino acids. Trimming stripped 0 bases from V and 9 bases from J, with 9 bases between. Germline CDR1 SQVTM, CDR2 ANQGSEA. This CDR3 reads CSVEDRDRTIYF. In nucleotides, the CDR3 is TGCAGCGTTGAAGATCGCGACCGCACCATATATTTT.

This sequence joins TRBV21-1 and TRBJ2-1; the table's TRBD1 call for D was not verified on the DNA. TRBV21-1 is a pseudogene segment. This CDR3 comprises 17 residues. CDR3 in DNA: TGTGCCAGCAGCAAAGCGTCTATCCGGGACATGGGGAATGAGCAGTTCTTC. Protein product: CASSKASIRDMGNEQFF.

V is TRBV3-1 (or the pseudogene TRBV3-2) and J is TRBJ2-5; possible D gene TRBD1, 6 bases. Germline V gene sequence: CDR1 LGHDT, CDR2 YNNKEL (reference sequence). The ends were cut back, 2 bases at V and 10 bases at J, with 8 bases in the middle. CDR3 length: 11 residues. CDR3 amino acids: CASSQTGFQYF. DNA of the CDR3: TGTGCCAGCAGCCAAACAGGGTTCCAGTACTTC.

The J gene is TRBJ1-1, the V gene TRBV29-1, with a tentative D call TRBD1 (5 bases). The CDR3 totals 14 residues. Germline CDR1 is SQVTM and CDR2 is ANQGSEA. Between the trimmed V and J ends, which lost 6 bases and 5 bases, there was a span of 19 bases. CDR3 region: CSVVGRGGRTEAFF. CDR3 nucleotide sequence: TGCAGCGTCGTCGGGAGGGGCGGGAGGACTGAAGCTTTCTTT.

The chain combines TRBV30 with TRBJ1-3; D gene ambiguous. V was cut by 5 bases and J by 2 bases, with 7 bases left in between. This CDR3 is 12 amino acids long. Germline V gene data show CDR1 as GTSNPN and CDR2 as SVGIG (reference sequence). The CDR3 DNA reads TGTGCCTGGTACAGAGCTGGAAACACCATATATTTT. As protein: CAWYRAGNTIYF. The full variable domain, completed using reference TRBV30 and TRBJ1-3, is SQTIHQWPATLVQPVGSPLSLECTVEGTSNPNLYWYRQAAGRGLQLLFYSVGIGQISSEVPQNLSASRPQDRQFILSSKKLLLSDSGFYLCAWYRAGNTIYFGEGSWLTVV.

The gene calls are TRBV6-2 or TRBV6-3 and TRBJ2-7; D is perhaps TRBD2 (5 bases). Germline CDR1 is MNHEY and CDR2 is SVGEGT. The CDR3 extends over 12 amino acids. V was trimmed by 3 bases and J by 4 bases, leaving 7 bases between them. CDR3 protein: CASSYRRYEQYF. CDR3 DNA: TGTGCCAGCAGTTATAGGAGGTACGAGCAGTACTTC.

This clone came up a few times. The rearrangement joins TRBV24-1 to TRBJ1-6, with 9 bases matching TRBD1. Trimming removed 7 bases from V and 10 bases from J; junction bases left unmatched: 10. The germline V gene has CDR1 KGHDR and CDR2 SFDVKD. There are 15 residues in the CDR3. The CDR3 nucleotides are TGTGCCACCAGAGAACCGGGACAGGGATCCTCACCCCTCCACTTT. This codes for CATREPGQGSSPLHF.

This clone was counted once. The rearrangement joins TRBV28 to TRBJ2-7; D unclear. With 3 bases removed from V and 9 bases from J, the gap between germline ends came to 15 bases. The CDR3 contains 13 residues. Germline CDR1 reads MDHEN; CDR2 reads SYDVKM. CDR3 coding DNA: TGTGCCAGCAGTTTTAGGGTGGATGTAGGGCAGTACTTC. Protein: CASSFRVDVGQYF.

The rearrangement links TRBV4-3 to TRBJ2-7; 10 nucleotides align to TRBD2. The length of the CDR3 is 17 residues. V was pared by 1 base and J by 2 bases, with 8 bases of the junction left unmatched. Per germline, CDR1 LGHNA and CDR2 YSLEER. The CDR3 sequence: CASSQGLAGDPAYEQYF. In nucleotides, the CDR3 is TGCGCCAGCAGCCAAGGCCTAGCGGGGGACCCTGCCTACGAGCAGTACTTC.

The chain couples TRBV10-1 to TRBJ2-1; possible D gene TRBD1, 5 bases. Germline assignment: CDR1 WNHNN and CDR2 SYGVQD (reference sequence). The V gene lost 0 bases and the J gene lost 8 bases, with 17 bases spanning the gap. This CDR3 spans 16 amino acids. The CDR3 DNA follows: TGCGCCAGCAGTGAGTCGGTGACAGACCCTTTGGATGAGCAGTTCTTC. Translating gives CASSESVTDPLDEQFF.

This rearrangement joins TRBV4-1 to TRBJ2-1; 7 nucleotides line up with TRBD2. This CDR3 is built from 17 residues. J was trimmed by 8 bases and V by 0 bases; bases with no gene match: 13. Germline CDR1 is MGHRA and CDR2 is YSYEKL. The chain's CDR3 is CASSQDLWTRKDHEQFF. The CDR3 coding sequence is TGCGCCAGCAGCCAAGATCTTTGGACTAGGAAGGACCATGAGCAGTTCTTC.

The chain joins TRBV3-1 (or the pseudogene TRBV3-2) to TRBJ1-1; TRBD1 matches at 8 bases. Germline values: CDR1 LGHDT, CDR2 YNNKEL (reference sequence). J was trimmed by 4 bases and V by 1 base; bases with no gene match: 2. The length of the CDR3 is 14 residues. The chain's CDR3 is CASSQATGGTEAFF. As DNA, the CDR3 is TGTGCCAGCAGCCAAGCCACAGGGGGCACTGAAGCTTTCTTT.

V is TRBV11-3 and J is TRBJ2-2; 7 positions match TRBD1. Germline V gene sequence: CDR1 SGHNT, CDR2 YENEEA. Germline trimming cut 1 base from V and 8 bases from J; bases unmatched to any gene: 7. The CDR3 spans 15 residues. The CDR3 sequence: CASSLGPTGQGELFF. The CDR3 DNA is TGTGCCAGCAGCTTAGGTCCGACGGGACAGGGGGAGCTGTTTTTT. Looking up the rest from reference TRBV11-3 and TRBJ2-2 gives the full variable domain: EAGVVQSPRYKIIEKKQPVAFWCNPISGHNTLYWYLQNLGQGPELLIRYENEEAVDDSQLPKDRFSAERLKGVDSTLKIQPAELGDSAVYLCASSLGPTGQGELFFGEGSRLTVL.

This chain links TRBV19 with TRBJ1-3, with D unresolved. The CDR3 has 12 amino acids. The V gene's germline CDR1 is LNHDA and CDR2 SQIVND (reference sequence). V lost 9 bases and J lost 0, with 6 bases in between. The CDR3 DNA follows: TGTGCCAGGAGCGGCTCTGGAAACACCATATATTTT. The encoded protein is CARSGSGNTIYF.

With regard to this clone: A junction end diverges from the germline sequence, so it may reflect a read error. J is TRBJ2-2 and V is TRBV30; D gene uncertain. From germline, CDR1 is GTSNPN and CDR2 SVGIG (reference sequence). The CDR3 length is 13 residues. The CDR3 loop reads CAWSDQGPGELFF. The CDR3 DNA reads TGTGCTTGGAGTGATCAAGGTCCCGGGGAGCTGTTTTTT.

CDR3 in amino acids: CASSIQRGGNTGELFF. As DNA, the CDR3 is TGTGCCAGCAGCATTCAGCGGGGGGGAAACACCGGGGAGCTGTTTTTT. The chain links TRBV7-9 to TRBJ2-2, with TRBD2 matching over 10 bases. CDR1 and CDR2 from the germline V gene are SEHNR and FQNEAQ (reference sequence). The J segment lost 2 bases and the V segment lost 5 bases, leaving 5 bases of the junction unmatched. This CDR3 is 16 amino acids long.

This chain links TRBV5-6 with TRBJ1-6; unclear D gene. The CDR3 covers 14 residues. Germline loops: CDR1 SGHDT, CDR2 YYEEEE. Trimming stripped 1 base from V and 7 bases from J, with 9 bases between. CDR3 amino acids: CASSLIAWNSPLHF. CDR3 sequence (DNA): TGTGCCAGCAGCTTGATAGCCTGGAATTCACCCCTCCACTTT.